This T cell receptor (beta chain) is drawn from a study of cytomegalovirus exposure and HLA in healthy donors. General study points: Later on, an analysis tied over 15,000 TCR beta sequences to HLA alleles at 0.05 false discovery rate. In a later analysis, most CMV-associated TCR beta chains appeared HLA-restricted.

The PCR ran on 60 Vbeta and 13 Jbeta primers. Assay: immunoSEQ multiplex PCR; the TCRdb copy retains only in-frame clones and omits some. This table has just over 200,000 clones, 75% to 90% appearing once. Trimming took off 0 bases at V and 4 bases at J, with 13 bases between the two ends. Germline lookup yields CDR1 SGHRS and CDR2 YFSETQ. The CDR3 is 15 amino acids. Concerning this clone: Its specificity is not known.

This clonotype originated in a middle-aged woman in good health and CMV-seronegative. The sample comprised PBMCs. V and J are TRBV5-1 and TRBJ2-5; weak D call: TRBD1 (5 bases). CDR3 nucleotides: TGCGCCAGCAGCTTGGAGTCGGCAGGGCGAGAGACCCAGTACTTC. Encoded protein: CASSLESAGRETQYF.